This T cell receptor (beta chain) is drawn from a study of blood T cell repertoires in COVID-19 (dated by TCRdb to about 2020). Background for the entire study: Samples covering the acute and convalescent phases of COVID-19 were provided by collaborators in the United States, Italy and Spain. The prospective study material was composed of cDNA or gDNA derived from T cells, B-cell-depleted T cells, or PBMCs. Subjects who had been exposed to COVID-19, were actively infected with it, or had recovered from it provided the deeply sampled blood TCRbeta repertoires that made up the dataset. The repertoires were made available in a free public database intended to serve as a resource for research on the immune response to SARS-CoV-2. The samples were drawn from the first 160 participants of the ongoing ImmuneRACE study and from 950 to 1,500 subjects provided by 6 global collaborators. The sample metadata nearly always contained a de-identified subject ID, COVID-19 status, age in years and sex. Where HLA class I and class II types were available, the types were taken from metadata supplied by the sample provider, not from assay-based typing. The study at large found these results: Clinical and demographic metadata were provided uncurated, with the amount varying by source and participant.

CDR3 length: 12 amino acids, cysteine to phenylalanine. The sequence is cut down to CDR3 DNA, 36 bases in frame from base 1. The trim is 3 bases for V and 7 bases for J, with a gap of 7 bases between the germline ends. Reading the germline V gene (reference sequence) gives CDR1 GTSNPN and CDR2 SVGIG. As concerns this clone: Its antigen is not yet known. Base-call qualities are not available, and no considerably larger clone is one nucleotide away.

Participants in the prospective study were aged about 18 to 95 years, lived in 24 United States geographic areas, and enrolled through a virtual design. Cohort assignment in the prospective study relied on participant-reported clinical history from a screening survey and a study questionnaire. For ImmuneRACE Cohort 3, a participant was defined as recovered based on two consecutive negative NP/OP PCR tests, clearance by a healthcare professional, or resolution of symptoms. Mobile phlebotomists in the prospective study collected whole blood, serum and a nasopharyngeal or oropharyngeal swab from every participant. Participants in the prospective study had the option to provide additional blood draws and questionnaires over an approximately 2-month period. Prospective study blood samples were shipped either frozen or at room temperature before DNA extraction. TCRbeta CDR3 regions were amplified from genomic DNA by means of the immunoSEQ Assay, a bias-controlled multiplex PCR. The study's own analysis went as follows. The number of nucleated cells in each sample was estimated from the amplification of reference gene primers within the assay. Sequence reads were collapsed and filtered to measure the absolute abundance of every unique TCRbeta CDR3 rearrangement. For each sample, productive Simpson clonality was calculated as the square root of Simpson's diversity index over productive rearrangements. TCRdb mirrors the immuneACCESS table, restricted to in-frame sequences. Some clones are absent from its copies; in checked studies, under half trace to an unresolved V gene, and the reason for the others is unknown. That table is the source of V, J and clone size, and D and trimming were worked out from the DNA. This sample has around 450,000 clones in its table, and roughly 91% of those were observed once. Approximately 0.65% of the sample is taken by the ten largest.

This receptor was taken from a man younger than 35 who had recovered from COVID-19. The sequencing input was PBMCs or T cells enriched from blood (not recorded which). The V and J segments used are TRBV30 and TRBJ1-6; the D gene assignment is ambiguous. In nucleotides, the sequence is TGTGCCTGGAGGACTGAGAATTCACCCCTCCACTTT. Translated, it gives CAWRTENSPLHF.